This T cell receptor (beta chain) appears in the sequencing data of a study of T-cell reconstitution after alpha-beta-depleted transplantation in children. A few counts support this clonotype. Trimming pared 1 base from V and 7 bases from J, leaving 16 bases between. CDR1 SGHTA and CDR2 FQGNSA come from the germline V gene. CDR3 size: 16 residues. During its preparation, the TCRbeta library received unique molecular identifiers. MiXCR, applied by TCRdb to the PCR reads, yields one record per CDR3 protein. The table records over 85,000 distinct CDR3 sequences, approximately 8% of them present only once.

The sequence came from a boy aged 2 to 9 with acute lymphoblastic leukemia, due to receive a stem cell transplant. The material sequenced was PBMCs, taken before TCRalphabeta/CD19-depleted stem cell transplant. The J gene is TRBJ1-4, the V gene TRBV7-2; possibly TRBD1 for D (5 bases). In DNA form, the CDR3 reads TGTGCCAGCAGCTTAGACCGGTATGGGGCAGGTGAAAAACTGTTTTTT. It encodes CASSLDRYGAGEKLFF.